The entry that follows covers one TCR beta chain sequence. The specificity of this receptor is unknown. Nothing much larger sits one base from this clone, and base qualities are not available. Libraries were prepared through 5' RACE. Instrument on record: NextSeq 500. To correct for sequencing error and PCR bias, the TCR library protocol tagged individual cDNA molecules with unique molecular identifiers. Sequencing covered both TCR alpha and beta chains, and within each sample the abundances of alpha and beta sequences were tightly co-correlated. From the authors' description of their analysis: Decombinator V4 was used to annotate TCR sequences for V gene, J gene and CDR3. TCRs were defined as expanded if a significant change between any two time points was detected under a Poisson model with p below 0.0001. TCR abundances were normalised to the total number of TCRs sequenced per sample and expressed as counts per million. TRAV1-2 paired with TRAJ12, TRAJ20 or TRAJ33 defined MAIT TCRs, while TRAV10 paired with TRAJ18 defined iNKT TCRs. VDJdb, accessed on 1 November 2021, was searched for TCRs annotated for CMV, EBV and SARS-CoV-2, and TCRs annotated for more than one antigen were excluded. In-frame beta chains were kept once TCRdb had trimmed the public reads at Q25 with fastp and called clones with MiXCR. Identical CDR3 protein sequences are pooled into one entry, listed with their most common genes and DNA. These V and J calls derive from TCRdb rather than the authors' analysis. The sample records about 97,000 distinct CDR3 sequences, approximately 9.9% of which are singletons. The ten most abundant clones make up 4.7% of the sample.

The data were obtained in a study of early T cells in non-severe SARS-CoV-2 infection (dated by TCRdb to the early 2020s). Regarding the study in general: Because TCR sequencing was done on bulk RNA from unsorted whole blood, the alpha and beta chains could not be paired.

The cysteine opens and the phenylalanine closes a CDR3 of 16 amino acids. The kept DNA is CDR3 alone, 48 bases in frame from the first base. V drops 2 bases and J drops 4 bases, leaving 14 bases in between. As encoded in the germline V gene, CDR1 is KGHSH while CDR2 is LQKENI. The study was a case-control design nested within a healthcare worker cohort in London, UK, with weekly nasopharyngeal swab PCR tests and blood sampling. Healthcare workers were enrolled in the week of the UK lockdown, from 23 to 31 March 2020, and were followed every week for up to about 16 weeks. Beyond this particular receptor, the publication reports: VDJdb matching was skewed toward anti-spike CD8 responses and likely underestimated virus-specific expansions, missing private and CD4 specificities.

The receptor chain draws on TRBV18 and TRBJ2-2, with the D gene call left open. This TCR derives from an adult who was a healthcare worker with PCR-confirmed SARS-CoV-2 infection or an uninfected control (not recorded which). The input for sequencing was whole blood, taken at baseline. The CDR3 protein is CASSPGSLRLTGELFF. The DNA is as follows: TGTGCCAGCTCACCAGGGTCCTTAAGACTCACCGGGGAGCTGTTTTTT. Extended through the reference TRBV18 and TRBJ2-2 proteins, this CDR3 yields the full variable domain: NAGVMQNPRHLVRRRGQEARLRCSPMKGHSHVYWYRQLPEEGLKFMVYLQKENIIDESGMPKERFSAEFPKEGPSILRIQQVVRGDSAAYFCASSPGSLRLTGELFFGEGSRLTVL.